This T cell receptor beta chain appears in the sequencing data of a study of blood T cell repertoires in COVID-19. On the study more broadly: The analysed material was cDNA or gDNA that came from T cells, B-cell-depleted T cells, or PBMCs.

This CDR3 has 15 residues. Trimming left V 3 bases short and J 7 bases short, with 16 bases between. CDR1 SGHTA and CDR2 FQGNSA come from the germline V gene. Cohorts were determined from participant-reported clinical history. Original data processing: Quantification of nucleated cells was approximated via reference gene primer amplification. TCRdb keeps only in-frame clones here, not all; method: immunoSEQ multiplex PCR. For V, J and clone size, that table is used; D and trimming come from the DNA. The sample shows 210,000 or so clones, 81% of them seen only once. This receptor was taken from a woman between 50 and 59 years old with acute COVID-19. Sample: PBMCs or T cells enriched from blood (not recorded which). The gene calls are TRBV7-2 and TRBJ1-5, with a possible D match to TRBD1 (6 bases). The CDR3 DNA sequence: TGTGCCAGCAGCTTTCAGGGGAGTACTCAACAGCCCCAGCATTTT. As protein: CASSFQGSTQQPQHF.